What follows are 19 T cell receptor beta chains derived from one specimen sequenced in a study of T cell repertoires in cytomegalovirus infection. Using its own MiXCR run on the reads, TCRdb lists one record per CDR3 protein. Of some 800,000 distinct CDR3 sequences detected, roughly 28% appear once; the ten largest clones hold 13%. No antigen has been identified for these receptors. The sequencing used cultured CD8+ T cells from PBMCs, collected from culture after CMV antigen stimulation. Source of these receptors: a human donor in good health (CMV status not recorded). Some clones in this sample may be carry-over from other donors' samples.

The chain has TRBV6-5 and TRBJ1-1, with D perhaps TRBD1 (5 bases). V shed 6 bases and J shed 0 bases, with 23 bases lying between them. In germline, CDR1 is MNHEY, CDR2 SVGAGI. The CDR3 extends over 18 amino acids. CDR3: CASSFNPGDAEMNTEAFF. The CDR3 DNA follows: TGTGCCAGCAGCTTTAACCCCGGGGACGCCGAGATGAACACTGAAGCTTTCTTT.

The J gene is TRBJ2-7, the V gene TRBV5-4, with TRBD1 matching 9 bases. The trim removed 0 bases at V and 4 bases at J, leaving 2 bases unmatched. This CDR3 has 14 amino acids. Germline V gene sequence: CDR1 SGHNT, CDR2 YYREEE (reference sequence). This chain's CDR3 is CASSLDRGRYEQYV. CDR3 nucleotide sequence: TGTGCCAGCAGCTTGGACAGGGGGCGGTACGAGCAGTACGTC.

This clonotype was detected many times. This sequence joins TRBV7-8 and TRBJ2-1, with TRBD1 matching over 9 bases. V lost 4 bases and J lost 2; bases outside the gene matches: 3. The CDR3 consists of 15 residues. The V gene's germline CDR1 is SGHVS and CDR2 FQNEAQ. Written as DNA, the CDR3 is TGTGCCAGCAGCTCGACAGGGGGGACCTACAATGAGCAGTTCTTC. Translated, it gives CASSSTGGTYNEQFF.

This clonotype was picked up a small number of times. The gene calls are TRBV4-1 and TRBJ1-1; a possible D gene is TRBD1 (5 bases). V was pared by 1 base and J by 5 bases, with 11 bases between. From germline, CDR1 is MGHRA and CDR2 YSYEKL. The CDR3 contains 14 residues. As DNA, the CDR3 is TGCGCCAGCAGCCAAGGGGACGTGGGGACTGAAGCTTTCTTT. Translated: CASSQGDVGTEAFF.

This clonotype was recorded only once. This chain uses TRBV19 with TRBJ2-5; D uncertain. Germline V gene lookup returns CDR1 LNHDA and CDR2 SQIVND (reference sequence). The CDR3 totals 13 residues. V shed 4 bases and J shed 6 bases, with 12 bases lying between them. The CDR3 coding sequence is TGTGCCAGTAGTAATCTTGGAATGAAGACCCAGTACTTC. Translated: CASSNLGMKTQYF.

V usage is TRBV5-1 and J usage is TRBJ2-1, with D tentatively TRBD1 (5 bases). The V and J ends lost 4 bases and 8 bases respectively, with 13 bases between them. CDR1 is SGHRS, CDR2 YFSETQ, per germline. There are 13 residues in the CDR3. The CDR3 loop reads CASSPGQPDEQFF. Written as DNA, the CDR3 is TGCGCCAGCAGCCCCGGACAACCCGATGAGCAGTTCTTC.

This clonotype showed up just a few times. The CDR3 nucleotides are TGCAGCGTTGAAGTCGGGGTATACAATGAGCAGTTCTTC. The encoded protein is CSVEVGVYNEQFF. The chain couples TRBV29-1 to TRBJ2-1; the D gene is possibly TRBD2 (5 bases). Germline V gene sequence: CDR1 SQVTM, CDR2 ANQGSEA. The CDR3 extends over 13 amino acids. V was trimmed by 1 base and J by 4 bases, leaving 8 bases between them.

This clonotype has only a few counts. The chain is built from TRBV12-3 or TRBV12-4 and TRBJ1-1; D call uncertain. Between the trimmed V and J ends, which lost 3 bases and 3 bases, there was a span of 8 bases. The CDR3 sequence is 13 residues long. CDR3 nucleotide sequence: TGTGCCAGCAGTTTCAAAGAACACACTGAAGCTTTCTTT. Translating it yields CASSFKEHTEAFF.

V and J are TRBV2 and TRBJ1-2; D is unresolved. Trimming took off 8 bases at V and 5 bases at J, with 15 bases between the two ends. The CDR3 runs 13 residues. CDR1 is SNHLY, CDR2 FYNNEI, per germline. The CDR3, as DNA: TGTGCCAGCTTAAAAGGGCTCCCATATGGCTACACCTTC. Translated, it gives CASLKGLPYGYTF. Filled out from reference TRBV2 and TRBJ1-2, the complete variable domain reads EPEVTQTPSHQVTQMGQEVILRCVPISNHLYFYWYRQILGQKVEFLVSFYNNEISEKSEIFDDQFSVERPDGSNFTLKIRSTKLEDSAMYFCASLKGLPYGYTFGSGTRLTVV.

The sample holds a few counts of this clonotype. Here the CDR3 reads CASSVSGSSYNEQFF. The CDR3 DNA follows: TGCGCCAGCAGCGTTTCGGGGAGCTCCTACAATGAGCAGTTCTTC. The chain carries TRBV4-1 and TRBJ2-1; perhaps TRBD2 as D (5 bases). This CDR3 has 15 amino acids. The ends were cut back, 5 bases at V and 0 bases at J, with 11 bases in the middle. CDR1 and CDR2 (germline): MGHRA, YSYEKL.

This clonotype was found a few times. The CDR3 spells CASSVWTSGGARENIQYF. DNA for the CDR3: TGTGCCAGTAGTGTATGGACTAGCGGGGGGGCCAGAGAAAACATTCAGTACTTC. The chain recombines TRBV19 with TRBJ2-4; 15 bases agree with TRBD2. CDR1 and CDR2 (germline): LNHDA, SQIVND (reference sequence). V lost 5 bases, J lost 5 bases, and 10 bases stayed unmatched. This CDR3 is built from 18 residues.

CDR3 in DNA: TGTGCCAGCAGTGAGGGCCCCCCTAAAAGCACAGATACGCAGTATTTT. Translation: CASSEGPPKSTDTQYF. V and J are TRBV2 and TRBJ2-3; D unresolved. From germline, CDR1 is SNHLY and CDR2 FYNNEI. The CDR3 runs to 16 residues. Between the trimmed V and J ends, which lost 3 bases and 0 bases, there was a span of 13 bases.

Only a few counts were recorded for this clonotype. The chain couples TRBV24-1 to TRBJ1-1; D is ambiguous. V gave up 8 bases and J gave up 0 bases, with 12 bases separating them. There are 14 residues in the CDR3. Germline V gives CDR1 KGHDR, CDR2 SFDVKD. The CDR3 is CATKGKGLNTEAFF. CDR3 in DNA: TGTGCCACCAAAGGAAAGGGTCTGAACACTGAAGCTTTCTTT.

In this sample, this clonotype turned up many times. The chain combines TRBV19 with TRBJ2-1, with TRBD2 as a possible D gene (5 bases). Per germline, CDR1 LNHDA and CDR2 SQIVND (reference sequence). This CDR3 has 18 amino acids. Deletions cut 5 bases from V and 7 bases from J, with 27 bases between. The CDR3 bases are TGTGCCAGTAGTCTCCTTTCGGAGTCGGACTGGATGGGGAATGAGCAGTTCTTC. Protein: CASSLLSESDWMGNEQFF.

The DNA of the CDR3 is TGCGCCAGCAGCACTACAGGGGGCGGGGAGACCCAGTACTTC. Protein product: CASSTTGGGETQYF. The rearrangement joins TRBV5-1 to TRBJ2-5; 9 nucleotides match TRBD1. Germline CDR1 and CDR2: SGHRS and YFSETQ. With V trimmed by 4 bases and J by 5 bases, 6 bases remained unmatched. CDR3 length: 14 amino acids. The full variable domain, rest sourced from reference TRBV5-1 and TRBJ2-5, is KAGVTQTPRYLIKTRGQQVTLSCSPISGHRSVSWYQQTPGQGLQFLFEYFSETQRNKGNFPGRFSGRQFSNSRSEMNVSTLELGDSALYLCASSTTGGGETQYFGPGTRLLVL.

The table lists this clonotype with many counts. This chain uses TRBV20-1 with TRBJ1-4; possible D gene TRBD1, 5 bases. Germline-derived CDR1 and CDR2 are DFQATT and SNEGSKA (reference sequence). The CDR3 loop spans 14 amino acids. With 3 bases removed from V and 6 bases from J, the gap between germline ends came to 14 bases. CDR3 DNA: TGCAGTGCTAGCTCCGGGACTGTATATGAAAAACTGTTTTTT. This sequence encodes CSASSGTVYEKLFF.

The CDR3 sequence: CASSLGLLGDGYTF. The CDR3 region has the DNA TGCGCCAGCAGCCTCGGACTTTTAGGAGATGGCTACACCTTC. The genes are TRBV4-3 and TRBJ1-2; no clear D. Trimming stripped 4 bases from V and 6 bases from J, with 15 bases between. Germline V gene sequence: CDR1 LGHNA, CDR2 YSLEER. The CDR3 covers 14 residues.

The rearrangement uses TRBV15 and TRBJ2-1; D call uncertain. CDR3 size: 14 residues. Between the trimmed V and J ends, which lost 0 bases and 7 bases, there was a span of 10 bases. Germline V gene sequence: CDR1 LNHNV, CDR2 YYDKDF (reference sequence). The CDR3 DNA follows: TGTGCCACCAGCAGAGATCGGGCTGTAAATGAGCAGTTCTTC. Its translation is CATSRDRAVNEQFF.

This clonotype was detected a few times. The genes are TRBV4-1 and TRBJ1-3; unclear D gene. The CDR3 is 15 residues long. Per the germline V gene, CDR1 is MGHRA and CDR2 is YSYEKL. V dropped 0 bases and J dropped 0 bases, with 6 bases sitting between them. CDR3 amino acids: CASSQEGFSGNTIYF. CDR3 coding DNA: TGCGCCAGCAGCCAAGAGGGGTTCTCTGGAAACACCATATATTTT.